These T cell receptor beta chains were read from a single sample in a study of T cells in Graves' hyperthyroidism and ophthalmopathy. TCRdb called the multiplex PCR reads again in MiXCR, with one record for every CDR3 protein. The profile shows 200,000 to 250,000 distinct CDR3 sequences, less than 20% of them singletons. The sequenced material came from blood. The receptors here all came from a woman aged 50 to 60 with Graves' hyperthyroidism. Each CDR3 is given with its conserved first and last residue. D genes are given only for firm matches. Size values are once, few and many counts, or a class for expanded clones, and some rows have none.

NA	TRBJ2-1	TRBV11-3	NA	CASSPAAERNEQFF	TGTGCCAGCAGCCCTGCTGCAGAGCGCAATGAGCAGTTCTTC
NA	TRBJ1-6	TRBV28	few	CASSSYRVSGSPLHF	TGTGCCAGCAGTTCTTACAGGGTTTCAGGTTCACCCCTCCACTTT
NA	TRBJ1-6	TRBV13	many	CASSSRQVSYNSPLHF	TGTGCCAGCAGCTCCCGACAGGTTTCCTATAATTCACCCCTCCACTTT
TRBD1	TRBJ1-1	TRBV12-5	many	CASGLLGQGWELRSTEAFF	TGTGCTAGTGGTTTGCTGGGACAGGGATGGGAATTAAGGAGCACTGAAGCTTTCTTT
NA	TRBJ2-7	TRBV7-2	many	CASAKSLGLSYEQYF	TGTGCCAGCGCCAAGTCCCTGGGACTGTCCTACGAGCAGTACTTC
TRBD2	TRBJ2-5	TRBV6-1	NA	CATGTRRETQYF	TGTGCCACCGGGACTAGGCGGGAGACCCAGTACTTC
NA	TRBJ2-7	TRBV20-1	many	CSASGRSYYEQYF	TGCAGTGCTAGCGGTCGAAGCTACTACGAGCAGTACTTC
TRBD1	TRBJ1-5	TRBV3-1	many	CASSRDRGQGQPQHF	TGTGCCAGCAGCCGGGACAGGGGGCAGGGTCAGCCCCAGCATTTT
NA	TRBJ1-1	TRBV25-1	few	CASRMGRQNTEAFF	TGTGCCAGCAGGATGGGACGGCAGAACACTGAAGCTTTCTTT
NA	TRBJ2-7	TRBV28	NA	CASSFAVGEYEQYF	TGTGCCAGCAGTTTTGCGGTAGGGGAGTACGAGCAGTACTTC
NA	TRBJ2-1	TRBV20-1	many	CSAQTPRPSDNEQFF	TGCAGTGCCCAGACTCCCCGCCCCTCCGACAATGAGCAGTTCTTC
TRBD2	TRBJ2-5	TRBV20-1	few	CSARLAGRKETQYF	TGCAGTGCTAGACTAGCGGGAAGGAAAGAGACCCAGTACTTC
TRBD2	TRBJ2-1	TRBV28	NA	CASSSAGTSGRAVNEQFF	TGTGCCAGCAGTTCCGCCGGGACTAGCGGGAGGGCCGTCAATGAGCAGTTCTTC
TRBD1	TRBJ1-5	TRBV4-1	few	CASSQVIETGGREPQHF	TGCGCCAGCAGCCAAGTGATCGAGACAGGGGGCCGCGAGCCCCAGCATTTT
NA	TRBJ1-6	TRBV7-6	NA	CASSLVSGPKNSPLHF	TGTGCCAGCAGCTTAGTATCAGGGCCCAAAAATTCACCCCTCCACTTT
NA	TRBJ1-3	TRBV29-1	NA	CSVEDPPGGVSGNTIYF	TGCAGCGTTGAAGATCCCCCGGGTGGCGTCTCTGGAAACACCATATATTTT
NA	TRBJ2-5	TRBV20-1	many	CSARAGRPGETQYF	TGCAGTGCTAGGGCAGGGCGCCCAGGAGAGACCCAGTACTTC
NA	TRBJ2-1	TRBV24-1	many	CATSDSVRVRSYNEQFF	TGTGCCACCAGTGATTCGGTCAGGGTGCGCTCCTACAATGAGCAGTTCTTC
NA	TRBJ1-2	TRBV12-3/TRBV12-4	many	CASSFVGQVYGYTF	TGTGCCAGCAGTTTTGTGGGCCAGGTCTATGGCTACACCTTC
NA	TRBJ1-1	TRBV20-1	few	CSARRQGPGRNTEAFF	TGCAGCGCTCGTCGGCAGGGACCCGGACGGAACACTGAAGCTTTCTTT
NA	TRBJ2-3	TRBV27	many	CASSLLGVGDTQYF	TGTGCCAGCAGTTTATTAGGAGTTGGAGATACGCAGTATTTT
NA	TRBJ2-5	TRBV30	many	CAWSLRETQYF	TGTGCCTGGAGTCTCAGGGAGACCCAGTACTTC
NA	TRBJ1-1	TRBV29-1	many	CSVELGHLNTEAFF	TGCAGCGTTGAATTGGGACACCTGAACACTGAAGCTTTCTTT
NA	TRBJ2-2	TRBV2	many	CASQGQSNTGELFF	TGTGCCAGCCAAGGACAGTCGAACACCGGGGAGCTGTTTTTT
TRBD1	TRBJ2-5	TRBV7-8	NA	CASSQNRGSRETQYF	TGTGCCAGCAGCCAGAACAGGGGGTCGAGAGAGACCCAGTACTTC
NA	TRBJ2-5	TRBV6-2/TRBV6-3	few	CASSYPPGGGQETQYF	TGTGCCAGCAGTTATCCCCCAGGGGGGGGCCAAGAGACCCAGTACTTC
TRBD1	TRBJ2-1	TRBV12-3/TRBV12-4	few	CASSLGTGGEHEQFF	TGTGCCAGCAGTTTAGGGACAGGGGGCGAGCATGAGCAGTTCTTC
TRBD1	TRBJ1-1	TRBV5-1	NA	CASSLAWTGFNTEAFF	TGCGCCAGCAGCTTGGCCTGGACAGGGTTTAACACTGAAGCTTTCTTT
NA	TRBJ2-1	TRBV29-1	many	CSVDASPDLLRGEQFF	TGCAGCGTTGATGCTTCACCGGACCTTCTAAGGGGTGAGCAGTTCTTC
TRBD2	TRBJ2-5	TRBV5-8	many	CASSIGTSGKETQYF	TGTGCCAGCAGCATTGGGACTAGCGGAAAAGAGACCCAGTACTTC
NA	TRBJ2-1	TRBV11-3	once	CASSIRVNGHNEQFF	TGTGCCAGCAGCATCAGGGTAAACGGGCACAATGAGCAGTTCTTC
TRBD2	TRBJ2-1	TRBV19	many	CASSIYLAGGPNEQFF	TGTGCCAGTAGTATTTATCTAGCGGGAGGGCCAAATGAGCAGTTCTTC
NA	TRBJ1-2	TRBV3-1	many	CASSQDVTFGYTF	TGTGCCAGCAGCCAAGATGTTACATTTGGCTACACCTTC
TRBD1	TRBJ2-2	TRBV12-3/TRBV12-4	many	CASKGQGWTGELFF	TGTGCCAGCAAAGGACAGGGGTGGACCGGGGAGCTGTTTTTT
NA	TRBJ1-2	TRBV20-1	many	CSAPDMGGYGYTF	TGCAGTGCCCCCGATATGGGTGGCTATGGCTACACCTTC
NA	TRBJ2-2	TRBV5-1	NA	CASSFVAENTGELFF	TGCGCCAGCAGCTTTGTAGCGGAGAACACCGGGGAGCTGTTTTTT
NA	TRBJ2-7	TRBV7-2	NA	CASSFYICSAEGLGYEQYF	NA
NA	TRBJ1-1	TRBV9	many	CASSPGGRVKEAFF	TGTGCCAGCAGCCCCGGAGGCAGGGTAAAGGAAGCTTTCTTT
NA	TRBJ2-5	TRBV28	many	CASSPTGRGPETQYF	TGTGCCAGCAGCCCAACTGGGCGAGGTCCAGAGACCCAGTACTTC
TRBD1	TRBJ2-7	TRBV5-1	few	CASSLGNRGSYEQYF	TGCGCCAGCAGCTTGGGGAACAGGGGGTCCTACGAGCAGTACTTC
TRBD1	TRBJ2-7	TRBV27	few	CASRDREVYEQYF	TGTGCCAGCAGGGACAGGGAAGTCTACGAGCAGTACTTC
NA	TRBJ2-2	TRBV7-6	NA	CASSLNPVKGGELFF	TGTGCCAGCAGCTTAAATCCAGTAAAGGGCGGGGAGCTGTTTTTT
TRBD1	TRBJ1-2	TRBV18	few	CASSPPTGGWDYGYTF	TGTGCCAGCTCACCGCCCACAGGGGGCTGGGACTATGGCTACACCTTC
NA	TRBJ2-5	TRBV2	many	CASRDTSRETQYF	TGTGCCAGCAGGGACACCTCACGGGAGACCCAGTACTTC
NA	TRBJ1-1	TRBV7-9	many	CASSFVGEGVEAFF	TGTGCCAGCAGCTTCGTAGGGGAAGGGGTTGAAGCTTTCTTT
NA	TRBJ1-1	TRBV5-1	NA	CASSSGGPAAFF	TGCGCCAGCAGCTCTGGGGGCCCGGCAGCTTTCTTT